The 7 T cell receptor beta chains listed next were all sequenced from one sample in a study of lymphopenia after photon versus proton radiotherapy. Some clones are missing from TCRdb's copy, which holds only in-frame ones; the method was immunoSEQ multiplex PCR. The sample lists tens of thousands of clones; over 75% were seen once. The sequencing used peripheral blood, collected from a patient treated with photon-based radiotherapy. Every receptor here comes from a man between 50 and 59 years old with gastric cancer.

The rearrangement joins TRBV9 to TRBJ2-1, with TRBD1 identical over 12 bases. The CDR3 is 15 amino acids. Germline V CDR1 and CDR2: SGDLS, YYNGEE. V lost 3 bases to trimming and J lost 8 bases; unmatched junction nucleotides: 6. CDR3 amino acids: CASSGGTGGLDEQFF. In DNA form, the CDR3 reads TGTGCCAGCAGCGGCGGGACAGGGGGCTTGGATGAGCAGTTCTTC.

V and J are TRBV7-3 and TRBJ1-1; D call uncertain. The V and J ends lost 5 bases and 4 bases respectively, with 14 bases between them. The CDR3 loop spans 14 amino acids. Germline V lookup: CDR1 SGHTA, CDR2 FQGTGA. The CDR3 bases are TGTGCCAGCAGCCCGAGCGGGGTGGGCACTGAAGCTTTCTTT. This translates into CASSPSGVGTEAFF. The entire variable domain, with the rest obtained from reference TRBV7-3 and TRBJ1-1, is as follows: GAGVSQTPSNKVTEKGKYVELRCDPISGHTALYWYRQSLGQGPEFLIYFQGTGAADDSGLPNDRFFAVRPEGSVSTLKIQRTERGDSAVYLCASSPSGVGTEAFFGQGTRLTVV.

The rearrangement links TRBV13 to TRBJ1-5, with D perhaps TRBD1 (5 bases). Trimming took off 4 bases at V and 2 bases at J, with 12 bases between the two ends. The CDR3 has 15 residues. The germline CDR1 and CDR2 sequences are PRHDT and FYEKMQ (reference sequence). The chain's CDR3 is CASSSKGDGNQPQHF. The CDR3, as DNA: TGTGCCAGCAGCTCTAAAGGGGATGGCAATCAGCCCCAGCATTTT.

The chain recombines TRBV5-1 with TRBJ2-7; D is unclear. Germline-derived CDR1 and CDR2 are SGHRS and YFSETQ. The CDR3 contains 14 residues. V was clipped by 1 base and J by 1 base, with 9 bases between them. The CDR3: CASSLQVSSYEQYF. CDR3 DNA sequence: TGCGCCAGCAGCTTGCAGGTTTCTTCCTACGAGCAGTACTTC.

The chain links TRBV6-5 to TRBJ2-5; 9 nucleotides agree with TRBD1. Germline assignment: CDR1 MNHEY and CDR2 SVGAGI. The V gene end was trimmed by 5 bases and the J gene end by 4 bases; junction bases not matched to a gene: 5. The length of the CDR3 is 14 residues. The CDR3 DNA reads as TGTGCCAGCAGTCTAACAGGGGGCGGAGAGACCCAGTACTTC. Its protein is CASSLTGGGETQYF.

This sequence joins TRBV7-2 and TRBJ2-7, with TRBD2 identical over 11 bases. CDR1 is SGHTA and CDR2 is FQGNSA in the germline V gene. V lost 0 bases, J lost 4 bases, and 8 bases stayed unmatched. CDR3 length: 17 amino acids. The DNA of the CDR3 is TGTGCCAGCAGCTTAGCGTCTAGCGGGAGGCGAGGGTACGAGCAGTACTTC. It encodes CASSLASSGRRGYEQYF.

The J gene is TRBJ1-5, the V gene TRBV18, with 9 positions matching TRBD1. V trimming: 4 bases; J trimming: 2 bases; junction bases outside the gene matches: 3. Germline V gene data show CDR1 as KGHSH and CDR2 as LQKENI. The CDR3 spans 15 residues. The DNA for the CDR3 is TGTGCCAGCTCACGGACAGGGGATGGCAATCAGCCCCAGCATTTT. This gives the protein CASSRTGDGNQPQHF.